This T cell receptor beta chain appears in the sequencing data of a study of CD8 T cells in ankylosing spondylitis. V gave up 5 bases and J gave up 0 bases, with 10 bases separating them. The germline V gene encodes CDR1 SEHNR and CDR2 FQNEAQ (reference sequence). There are 14 residues in the CDR3. Each CDR3 protein is one row after TCRdb ran MiXCR on the 5' RACE reads. The data show 200,000 to 250,000 distinct CDR3 sequences, roughly a third seen once. Source material: blood, either unsorted or a sorted T cell fraction (not recorded which). This TCR was recovered from a male donor with ankylosing spondylitis or in good health (not recorded which). The rearrangement uses TRBV7-9 and TRBJ1-2; D gene unclear. CDR3 DNA sequence: TGTGCCAGCAGCGTTGCCGGGACTAACTATGGCTACACCTTC. Protein: CASSVAGTNYGYTF.